Below, 20 T cell receptor beta chains from the same sample are listed, as sequenced in a study of T cells in Graves' hyperthyroidism and ophthalmopathy. TCR beta CDR3 regions were amplified from RNA. TCR CDR3 underwent first-round RT-PCR with the HTBI primer set. TCRdb passed the multiplex PCR reads through MiXCR, listing each CDR3 protein once. The repertoire consists of approximately 420,000 distinct CDR3 sequences, with about 15% occurring once and the leading ten covering roughly 33%. Sequencing was carried out using blood. The origin of the receptors is a woman under 40 with Graves' hyperthyroidism.

CDR3 protein: CASSEGHNQPQHF. The CDR3 DNA reads as TGTGCCAGCAGTGAAGGTCACAATCAGCCCCAGCATTTT. The chain employs TRBV2 and TRBJ1-5; D remains ambiguous. The CDR3 sequence is 13 residues long. Trimming left V 1 base short and J 3 bases short, with 4 bases between. The V gene's germline CDR1 is SNHLY and CDR2 FYNNEI.

V usage is TRBV28 and J usage is TRBJ1-2; D not resolved. The CDR3 extends over 14 amino acids. V was clipped by 2 bases and J by 8 bases, with 15 bases between them. The germline gives CDR1 MDHEN, CDR2 SYDVKM. The CDR3 DNA reads as TGTGCCAGCAGTTTAGATTCCCGAACCTGGGGCTACACCTTC. It codes for CASSLDSRTWGYTF.

This clonotype was picked up a small number of times. V usage is TRBV4-1 and J usage is TRBJ2-7; TRBD2 matches 9 bases. CDR3 size: 16 residues. Germline V lookup: CDR1 MGHRA, CDR2 YSYEKL. With V trimmed by 4 bases and J by 4 bases, 11 bases remained unmatched. CDR3 sequence: CASSPETSGGKYEQYF. In DNA form, the CDR3 reads TGCGCCAGCAGCCCAGAGACTAGCGGAGGCAAATACGAGCAGTACTTC.

The V and J genes are TRBV3-1 and TRBJ2-2; D not certain. V gave up 0 bases and J gave up 0 bases, with 5 bases separating them. The CDR3 loop spans 15 amino acids. Germline V gene lookup returns CDR1 LGHDT and CDR2 YNNKEL (reference sequence). CDR3 nucleotides: TGTGCCAGCAGCCAAGACAGGTCGAACACCGGGGAGCTGTTTTTT. Its protein is CASSQDRSNTGELFF.

This clonotype turned up a few times. This chain connects TRBV20-1 to TRBJ2-4; tentative D call: TRBD1 (6 bases). This CDR3 comprises 13 residues. Trimming took 6 bases from V and 9 from J, leaving 18 bases between them. Germline lookup yields CDR1 DFQATT and CDR2 SNEGSKA (reference sequence). Here the CDR3 reads CSAGRAPQGIQYF. CDR3 sequence (DNA): TGCAGTGCGGGGCGGGCACCACAGGGCATTCAGTACTTC.

This clonotype came up a few times. The V call is TRBV27, the J call TRBJ2-1, with D perhaps being TRBD1 or TRBD2 (5 bases each). Between the trimmed V and J ends, which lost 2 bases and 7 bases, there was a span of 18 bases. The V gene's germline CDR1 is MNHEY and CDR2 SMNVEV (reference sequence). CDR3 size: 16 residues. The CDR3 sequence is CASSLNFGEGTNEQFF. The CDR3 coding sequence is TGTGCCAGCAGTTTAAATTTCGGCGAGGGGACGAATGAGCAGTTCTTC.

About this clonotype: The junction does not match germline at one end; this may be a read error. V usage is TRBV19 and J usage is TRBJ2-2; D possibly corresponds to TRBD2 (5 bases). The germline gives CDR1 LNHDA, CDR2 SQIVND (reference sequence). The CDR3 runs 15 residues. The CDR3 DNA is TGTGCCAGTAGTATTCCCGGGAAGAACGCCGGGGAGCTGTTTTTT. Translation: CASSIPGKNAGELFF.

This chain links TRBV15 with TRBJ2-3; 8 nucleotides align to TRBD2. The CDR3 spans 16 residues. Germline CDR1 and CDR2: LNHNV and YYDKDF (reference sequence). V dropped 2 bases and J dropped 3; count of bases not matched to a gene: 7. The CDR3 coding sequence is TGTGCCACCAGCAGAAGGGCGGGAGGAAGTACAGATACGCAGTATTTT. The encoded protein is CATSRRAGGSTDTQYF. Full variable domain (missing parts from reference TRBV15 and TRBJ2-3): DAMVIQNPRYQVTQFGKPVTLSCSQTLNHNVMYWYQQKSSQAPKLLFHYYDKDFNNEADTPDNFQSRRPNTSFCFLDIRSPGLGDTAMYLCATSRRAGGSTDTQYFGPGTRLTVL.

The chain joins TRBV20-1 to TRBJ1-5, with 8 bases identical to TRBD1. Germline values: CDR1 DFQATT, CDR2 SNEGSKA (reference sequence). After removal of 4 bases from V and 2 bases from J, the junction contained 7 bases not matched to a gene. The CDR3 consists of 15 residues. The CDR3 coding sequence is TGCAGTGCTACCGCAGGGGGCCTGGGCAATCAGCCCCAGCATTTT. Translated, it gives CSATAGGLGNQPQHF.

This clonotype was seen many times. The chain recombines TRBV7-9 with TRBJ2-5; no firm D call. V lost 0 bases and J 5 bases, leaving 10 bases between the germline ends. In germline, CDR1 is SEHNR, CDR2 FQNEAQ (reference sequence). The CDR3 length is 14 residues. DNA for the CDR3: TGTGCCAGCAGCTTAGCGAAGGGAAGTGAGACCCAGTACTTC. It yields the protein CASSLAKGSETQYF. The whole variable domain, remainder taken from reference TRBV7-9 and TRBJ2-5, is DTGVSQNPRHKITKRGQNVTFRCDPISEHNRLYWYRQTLGQGPEFLTYFQNEAQLEKSRLLSDRFSAERPKGSFSTLEIQRTEQGDSAMYLCASSLAKGSETQYFGPGTRLLVL.

The DNA of the CDR3 is TGCAGCGTTGAAAGGACAGGGACGAACACTGAAGCTTTCTTT. This gives the protein CSVERTGTNTEAFF. The chain recombines TRBV29-1 with TRBJ1-1; 8 bases fit TRBD1. The germline gives CDR1 SQVTM, CDR2 ANQGSEA. This CDR3 spans 14 amino acids. V lost 2 bases and J lost 1; bases outside the gene matches: 3.

This clonotype has a handful of counts. The chain couples TRBV6-1 to TRBJ2-4, with TRBD2 as a possible D gene (6 bases). The CDR3 totals 15 residues. CDR1 is MNHNS, CDR2 SASEGT, per germline. Trimming removed 2 bases at V and 8 bases at J, with 16 bases between. CDR3: CASSEYGGRFDIQYF. The CDR3, as DNA: TGTGCCAGCAGTGAATACGGGGGAAGGTTTGACATTCAGTACTTC.

This chain joins TRBV5-5 and TRBJ2-4; a weak D match, TRBD1 (6 bases). The CDR3 has 14 residues. In germline, CDR1 is SGHKS, CDR2 YYEKEE (reference sequence). Trimming stripped 2 bases from V and 6 bases from J, with 12 bases between. The CDR3 DNA sequence: TGTGCCAGCAGCTTTTCAGGGGCGGGAAACATTCAGTACTTC. Its translation: CASSFSGAGNIQYF.

This clonotype appeared many times. DNA for the CDR3: TGTGCCAGCAGTTTGTGGGCACTAGCGAGCTACGAGCAGTACTTC. Translation gives CASSLWALASYEQYF. This chain connects TRBV28 to TRBJ2-7; 7 bases match TRBD2. The CDR3 is 15 residues long. V trimming: 3 bases; J trimming: 3 bases; junction bases outside the gene matches: 8. The germline V gene encodes CDR1 MDHEN and CDR2 SYDVKM.

For this clonotype: An end of the junction does not agree with germline; a read error may underlie this. The chain employs TRBV7-7 and TRBJ2-1; TRBD1 or TRBD2 may be the D gene (5 bases each). CDR1 is SSHAT and CDR2 is FNYEAQ in the germline V gene (reference sequence). The CDR3 runs to 13 residues. CDR3 sequence (DNA): TGTGCTAGCAGCGGTGGACACGGACGAGAGCAGTTCTTC. Its translation is CASSGGHGREQFF.

At least ten counts were recorded for this clonotype. V is TRBV12-3 or TRBV12-4 and J is TRBJ2-7; D call uncertain. Trimming removed 3 bases at V and 3 bases at J, with 9 bases between. This CDR3 has 13 amino acids. The DNA of the CDR3 is TGTGCCAGCAGTTTGGCCTACCTCTACGAGCAGTACTTC. Residues: CASSLAYLYEQYF.

This clonotype was detected many times. The rearrangement uses TRBV5-1 and TRBJ1-1; D is unclear. In germline, CDR1 is SGHRS, CDR2 YFSETQ. Trimming removed 3 bases from V and 8 bases from J, with 11 bases in between. This CDR3 has 12 amino acids. DNA for the CDR3: TGCGCCAGCAGCTCTCCGGGAGACGAAGCTTTCTTT. Translation: CASSSPGDEAFF.

Many counts were recorded for this clonotype. The V gene is TRBV10-3, the J gene TRBJ2-3, with 10 bases fitting TRBD2. Germline values: CDR1 ENHRY, CDR2 SYGVKD. The ends lost 6 bases at V and 4 bases at J; junction bases unmatched: 7. The CDR3 is made up of 15 amino acids. CDR3 in DNA: TGTGCCATCAGGCCTAGCGGGAGAGGGGCAGATACGCAGTATTTT. This codes for CAIRPSGRGADTQYF.

The chain joins TRBV19 to TRBJ2-3, with 9 positions matching TRBD2. The CDR3 consists of 19 residues. With V trimmed by 0 bases and J by 5 bases, 15 bases remained unmatched. Per the germline V gene, CDR1 is LNHDA and CDR2 is SQIVND (reference sequence). CDR3 protein: CASSIERREGRGAKDTQYF. In DNA form, the CDR3 reads TGTGCCAGTAGTATAGAGCGGCGGGAGGGCCGAGGTGCGAAAGATACGCAGTATTTT.

This clonotype was recorded at least ten times. The genes are TRBV27 and TRBJ2-7, with 7 bases lining up with TRBD1. CDR3 length: 14 amino acids. V was pared by 5 bases and J by 2 bases, with 6 bases of the junction left unmatched. The germline V gene has CDR1 MNHEY and CDR2 SMNVEV (reference sequence). CDR3 in amino acids: CASSLLDRAYEQYF. The DNA for the CDR3 is TGTGCCAGCAGTCTATTAGACAGGGCCTACGAGCAGTACTTC.